The T cell receptor (beta chain) described here comes from a study of cytomegalovirus exposure and HLA in healthy donors. Deletions cut 2 bases from V and 4 bases from J, with 11 bases between. CDR3 length: 14 residues. Germline CDR1 reads MDHEN; CDR2 reads SYDVKM. This table comes from immunoSEQ multiplex PCR, and its TCRdb copy is limited to in-frame clones, with some not included. This sample has over 100,000 clones, with around nine tenths found just once. The chain employs TRBV28 and TRBJ1-2; D gene unclear. The source of this sequence is a woman aged 18-29 years in good health and CMV-seronegative. Sequenced sample: PBMCs. The DNA of the CDR3 is TGTGCCAGCAGTTTACTAAGACAACGCTATGGCTACACCTTC. Encoded protein: CASSLLRQRYGYTF.